This T cell receptor (beta chain) was retrieved from a study of T cells in Graves' hyperthyroidism and ophthalmopathy. On the study more broadly: Before any treatment, at initial diagnosis, peripheral blood was collected.

The CDR3 consists of 15 residues. The V gene's germline CDR1 is LNHNV and CDR2 YYDKDF (reference sequence). V lost 0 bases and J 11 bases, leaving 17 bases between the germline ends. Amplification of TCR beta CDR3 regions used RNA as the template. Carried out on the TCR CDR3, a first-round RT-PCR used the HTBI primer set. TCRdb used MiXCR to reprocess the multiplex PCR reads, holding one entry per CDR3 protein. Among some 600,000 distinct CDR3 sequences, about 14% were seen once, and the ten largest hold almost 6%. Source material: blood. The chain carries TRBV15 and TRBJ2-1; no definite D call. The TCR originated in a woman aged 25-40 years with Graves' hyperthyroidism that later progressed to Graves' ophthalmopathy. CDR3 in DNA: TGTGCCACCAGCAGAGATGGGGAATCTTCTTCCCAGCAGTTCTTC. Amino acid sequence: CATSRDGESSSQQFF.